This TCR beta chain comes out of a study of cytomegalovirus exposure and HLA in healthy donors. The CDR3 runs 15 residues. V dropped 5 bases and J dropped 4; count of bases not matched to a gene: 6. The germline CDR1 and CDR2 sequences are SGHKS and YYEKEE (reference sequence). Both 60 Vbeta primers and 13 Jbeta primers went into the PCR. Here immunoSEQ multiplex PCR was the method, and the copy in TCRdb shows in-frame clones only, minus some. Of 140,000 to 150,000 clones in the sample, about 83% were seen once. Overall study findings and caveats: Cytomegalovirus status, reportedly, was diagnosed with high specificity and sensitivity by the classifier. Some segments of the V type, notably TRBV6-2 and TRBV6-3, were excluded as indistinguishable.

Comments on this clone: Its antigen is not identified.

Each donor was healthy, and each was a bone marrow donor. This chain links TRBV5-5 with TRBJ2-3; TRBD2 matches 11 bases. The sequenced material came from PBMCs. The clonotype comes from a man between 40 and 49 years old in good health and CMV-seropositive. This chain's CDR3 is CASSTLAGVADTQYF. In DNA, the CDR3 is TGTGCCAGCAGTACACTAGCGGGAGTTGCAGATACGCAGTATTTT.